The rows below give T cell receptor beta chains drawn from one sample of a study of human T cells and chemical hapten exposure. TCRdb fed the RACE reads into MiXCR, producing one record per CDR3 protein. Of hundreds of thousands of distinct CDR3 sequences in the sample, around 6% were seen once. Sequencing was performed on whole blood, taken in connection with sensitization to the hapten diphenylcyclopropenone (DPC). These receptor sequences come from a woman aged 18 to 35 with alopecia areata. Some clones in this sample may be carry-over from other donors' samples. CDR3s include the opening cysteine and the closing phenylalanine or tryptophan. The order of the fields is J gene, V gene, D gene, clone size, CDR3 protein, CDR3 DNA. The D gene is left open where the match is weak. Part of the rows lack a size; the others show once, few, many or a class for expanded clones.

j_gene: TRBJ2-5
v_gene: TRBV5-1
d_gene: .
abundance: many
CDR3aa: CASSLDFEETQYF
CDR3nt: TGCGCCAGCAGCTTGGACTTCGAAGAGACCCAGTACTTC

j_gene: TRBJ1-2
v_gene: TRBV20-1
d_gene: TRBD1
abundance: medium-sized
CDR3aa: CSAREGQGNYGYTF
CDR3nt: TGCAGTGCTAGAGAAGGACAGGGGAACTATGGCTACACCTTC

j_gene: TRBJ2-2
v_gene: TRBV4-2
d_gene: TRBD1
abundance: .
CDR3aa: CASSPYPPRDRESGELFF
CDR3nt: TGTGCCAGCAGCCCCTACCCGCCCCGGGACAGGGAATCCGGGGAGCTGTTTTTT

j_gene: TRBJ2-3
v_gene: TRBV11-2
d_gene: .
abundance: many
CDR3aa: CASSFRGDF
CDR3nt: TGTGCCAGCAGCTTCCGAGGGGACTTT

j_gene: TRBJ2-1
v_gene: TRBV6-5
d_gene: TRBD1
abundance: .
CDR3aa: CASSKTRTGSSFGVRFF
CDR3nt: TGTGCCAGCAGTAAAACAAGGACAGGGTCGAGCTTTGGTGTACGGTTCTTC

j_gene: TRBJ2-4
v_gene: TRBV6-5
d_gene: TRBD2
abundance: many
CDR3aa: CASSYGTTLAKNIQYF
CDR3nt: TGTGCCAGCAGTTACGGGACTACGCTAGCCAAAAACATTCAGTACTTC

j_gene: TRBJ2-7
v_gene: TRBV7-2
d_gene: TRBD1
abundance: .
CDR3aa: CASSLDTYFAEDRGYEQYF
CDR3nt: TGTGCCAGCAGCTTAGATACTTATTTCGCGGAGGACAGGGGCTACGAGCAGTACTTC

j_gene: TRBJ1-6
v_gene: TRBV7-9
d_gene: TRBD1
abundance: many
CDR3aa: CASSLLGQGRSPLHF
CDR3nt: TGTGCCAGCAGCTTATTGGGACAGGGAAGATCACCCCTCCACTTT

j_gene: TRBJ1-2
v_gene: TRBV29-1
d_gene: TRBD1
abundance: many
CDR3aa: CSVEARRDSNYGYTF
CDR3nt: TGCAGCGTTGAAGCGCGAAGGGACAGTAACTATGGCTACACCTTC

j_gene: TRBJ1-2
v_gene: TRBV12-3/TRBV12-4
d_gene: .
abundance: .
CDR3aa: CASSLEGRWGYTF
CDR3nt: TGTGCCAGCAGTTTAGAAGGGAGATGGGGCTACACCTTC

j_gene: TRBJ1-2
v_gene: TRBV27
d_gene: .
abundance: many
CDR3aa: CASAQGTLYGYTF
CDR3nt: TGTGCCAGCGCGCAAGGGACGCTGTATGGCTACACCTTC

j_gene: TRBJ1-4
v_gene: TRBV29-1
d_gene: .
abundance: few
CDR3aa: CSVIGEGDNEKLFF
CDR3nt: TGCAGCGTCATAGGAGAAGGGGATAATGAAAAACTGTTTTTT

j_gene: TRBJ1-1
v_gene: TRBV4-2
d_gene: .
abundance: many
CDR3aa: CASSPMQGIPEAFF
CDR3nt: TGTGCCAGCAGCCCGATGCAGGGGATTCCTGAAGCTTTCTTT

j_gene: TRBJ1-4
v_gene: TRBV7-9
d_gene: .
abundance: many
CDR3aa: CASSLKPQGGYEKLFF
CDR3nt: TGTGCCAGCAGCTTAAAACCGCAGGGCGGGTATGAAAAACTGTTTTTT

j_gene: TRBJ2-2
v_gene: TRBV6-4
d_gene: .
abundance: .
CDR3aa: CASSDGREAGELFF
CDR3nt: TGTGCCAGCAGTGACGGCAGGGAAGCCGGGGAGCTGTTTTTT

j_gene: TRBJ2-3
v_gene: TRBV5-1
d_gene: .
abundance: few
CDR3aa: CASSLGNPDTQYF
CDR3nt: TGCGCCAGCAGCTTGGGCAACCCGGATACGCAGTATTTT

j_gene: TRBJ2-5
v_gene: TRBV27
d_gene: .
abundance: few
CDR3aa: CASSSSPPRRETQYF
CDR3nt: TGTGCCAGCAGTTCGTCCCCACCTCGGCGGGAGACCCAGTACTTC

j_gene: TRBJ2-3
v_gene: TRBV10-3
d_gene: .
abundance: .
CDR3aa: CAISGEHPSTDTQYF
CDR3nt: TGTGCCATCAGTGGGGAGCATCCTAGCACAGATACGCAGTATTTT

j_gene: TRBJ1-1
v_gene: TRBV9
d_gene: .
abundance: few
CDR3aa: CASSGPGLAEAFF
CDR3nt: TGTGCCAGCAGCGGACCGGGACTGGCCGAAGCTTTCTTT

j_gene: TRBJ1-1
v_gene: TRBV3-1
d_gene: TRBD1
abundance: .
CDR3aa: CATGQGDSEAFF
CDR3nt: TGTGCCACAGGACAGGGGGATTCTGAAGCTTTCTTT

j_gene: TRBJ2-2
v_gene: TRBV5-1
d_gene: .
abundance: once
CDR3aa: CASRTQAETGELYF
CDR3nt: TGCGCCAGCAGAACTCAGGCCGAAACCGGGGAGCTGTATTTT

j_gene: TRBJ2-3
v_gene: TRBV10-3
d_gene: .
abundance: few
CDR3aa: CAISERDRSTDTQYF
CDR3nt: TGTGCCATCAGTGAGAGAGACAGGTCCACAGATACGCAGTATTTT

j_gene: TRBJ2-5
v_gene: TRBV7-7
d_gene: TRBD1
abundance: many
CDR3aa: CASSFRTGNQETQYF
CDR3nt: TGTGCTAGCAGCTTCCGGACAGGGAACCAAGAGACCCAGTACTTC

j_gene: TRBJ2-7
v_gene: TRBV6-5
d_gene: .
abundance: .
CDR3aa: CASSYGGGLAYEQYF
CDR3nt: TGTGCCAGCAGTTACGGAGGGGGCTTAGCCTACGAGCAGTACTTC

j_gene: TRBJ1-5
v_gene: TRBV19
d_gene: .
abundance: .
CDR3aa: CASSRDFSNQPQHF
CDR3nt: TGTGCCAGTAGTAGGGACTTTAGCAATCAGCCCCAGCATTTT

j_gene: TRBJ1-1
v_gene: TRBV12-3/TRBV12-4
d_gene: TRBD1
abundance: many
CDR3aa: CASIDRQGRAEAFF
CDR3nt: TGTGCCAGCATTGACCGACAGGGGAGGGCTGAAGCTTTCTTT

j_gene: TRBJ1-1
v_gene: TRBV10-3
d_gene: .
abundance: many
CDR3aa: CAISESSTTVGNTEAFF
CDR3nt: TGTGCCATCAGTGAGTCCTCGACCACGGTGGGCAACACTGAAGCTTTCTTT

j_gene: TRBJ2-7
v_gene: TRBV2
d_gene: TRBD1
abundance: few
CDR3aa: CASSEGTGTYEQYF
CDR3nt: TGTGCCAGCAGTGAAGGGACAGGGACGTACGAGCAGTACTTC

j_gene: TRBJ1-1
v_gene: TRBV10-3
d_gene: TRBD1
abundance: many
CDR3aa: CAIKGVDRGLLNTEAFF
CDR3nt: TGTGCCATCAAGGGGGTAGACAGGGGGCTGCTGAACACTGAAGCTTTCTTT

j_gene: TRBJ2-2
v_gene: TRBV20-1
d_gene: .
abundance: few
CDR3aa: CSARVAGPVRAGELFF
CDR3nt: TGCAGTGCTAGGGTTGCCGGGCCAGTGAGGGCCGGGGAGCTGTTTTTT

j_gene: TRBJ1-2
v_gene: TRBV20-1
d_gene: .
abundance: many
CDR3aa: CSARQELYGYTF
CDR3nt: TGCAGTGCTAGACAGGAACTGTATGGCTACACCTTC

j_gene: TRBJ1-3
v_gene: TRBV6-6
d_gene: .
abundance: .
CDR3aa: CASSYSSRRNTIYF
CDR3nt: TGTGCCAGCAGTTACTCCTCCAGACGAAACACCATATATTTT

j_gene: TRBJ1-1
v_gene: TRBV6-2/TRBV6-3
d_gene: .
abundance: few
CDR3aa: CATTRRRAEAFF
CDR3nt: TGTGCCACCACACGCCGGAGGGCTGAAGCTTTCTTT

j_gene: TRBJ2-3
v_gene: TRBV6-2/TRBV6-3
d_gene: TRBD2
abundance: .
CDR3aa: CASSYLAGAGTDTQYF
CDR3nt: TGTGCCAGCAGTTACCTAGCGGGGGCTGGCACAGATACGCAGTATTTT

j_gene: TRBJ1-1
v_gene: TRBV4-3
d_gene: .
abundance: few
CDR3aa: CASSQEGEGSAEAFF
CDR3nt: TGCGCCAGCAGCCAAGAGGGGGAGGGTAGTGCTGAAGCTTTCTTT

j_gene: TRBJ2-3
v_gene: TRBV7-8
d_gene: .
abundance: few
CDR3aa: CASSLVGPRGKSTDTQYF
CDR3nt: TGTGCCAGCAGCTTAGTGGGTCCTCGGGGGAAGAGCACAGATACGCAGTATTTT

j_gene: TRBJ1-5
v_gene: TRBV24-1
d_gene: .
abundance: many
CDR3aa: CATSDEDSNQPQHF
CDR3nt: TGTGCCACCAGTGATGAGGACAGCAATCAGCCCCAGCATTTT

j_gene: TRBJ2-5
v_gene: TRBV2
d_gene: .
abundance: .
CDR3aa: CASSEAGTQETQYF
CDR3nt: TGTGCCAGCAGCGAGGCCGGGACCCAAGAGACCCAGTACTTC

j_gene: TRBJ1-6
v_gene: TRBV7-2
d_gene: TRBD1
abundance: .
CDR3aa: CASSLGGTGLSNSPLHF
CDR3nt: TGTGCCAGCAGCTTAGGAGGGACAGGCCTATCCAATTCACCCCTCCACTTT

j_gene: TRBJ1-2
v_gene: TRBV4-1
d_gene: .
abundance: few
CDR3aa: CASSQGLVGLGYGYTF
CDR3nt: TGCGCCAGCAGCCAAGGTTTAGTGGGGTTGGGGTATGGCTACACCTTC

j_gene: TRBJ2-7
v_gene: TRBV7-9
d_gene: .
abundance: few
CDR3aa: CASSLADQTGQYF
CDR3nt: TGTGCCAGCAGCTTAGCTGACCAAACCGGGCAGTACTTC

j_gene: TRBJ2-7
v_gene: TRBV19
d_gene: TRBD2
abundance: .
CDR3aa: CASSTGLAGTRNEQYF
CDR3nt: TGTGCCAGTAGTACGGGACTAGCGGGGACCCGGAACGAGCAGTACTTC

j_gene: TRBJ2-5
v_gene: TRBV11-1
d_gene: .
abundance: many
CDR3aa: CASTNRAVQETQYF
CDR3nt: TGTGCCAGCACGAACCGGGCCGTCCAAGAGACCCAGTACTTC

j_gene: TRBJ1-6
v_gene: TRBV12-3/TRBV12-4
d_gene: .
abundance: many
CDR3aa: CASSYGVSPLHF
CDR3nt: TGTGCCAGCAGTTATGGGGTTTCACCCCTCCACTTT

j_gene: TRBJ1-6
v_gene: TRBV6-5
d_gene: .
abundance: many
CDR3aa: CASSYSTVSPLHF
CDR3nt: TGTGCCAGCAGTTACTCGACAGTCTCACCCCTCCACTTT

j_gene: TRBJ1-2
v_gene: TRBV6-5
d_gene: .
abundance: many
CDR3aa: CASSYDKNYGYTF
CDR3nt: TGTGCCAGCAGTTACGACAAAAACTATGGCTACACCTTC

j_gene: TRBJ1-5
v_gene: TRBV6-5
d_gene: .
abundance: .
CDR3aa: CASSSADRNQPQHF
CDR3nt: TGTGCCAGCAGTTCGGCAGATAGGAATCAGCCCCAGCATTTT

j_gene: TRBJ1-1
v_gene: TRBV7-3
d_gene: .
abundance: many
CDR3aa: CASSPTGPSEAFF
CDR3nt: TGTGCCAGCAGCCCAACAGGTCCCTCCGAAGCTTTCTTT

j_gene: TRBJ2-3
v_gene: TRBV10-3
d_gene: .
abundance: many
CDR3aa: CAISESSTDTQYF
CDR3nt: TGTGCCATCAGTGAGTCTAGCACAGATACGCAGTATTTT

j_gene: TRBJ2-3
v_gene: TRBV4-3
d_gene: TRBD2
abundance: many
CDR3aa: CASSLGLADRTDTQYF
CDR3nt: TGCGCCAGCAGCCTGGGTCTAGCGGACCGCACAGATACGCAGTATTTT

j_gene: TRBJ2-3
v_gene: TRBV4-3
d_gene: TRBD2
abundance: .
CDR3aa: CASSQGLGGALFSDTQYF
CDR3nt: TGCGCCAGCAGCCAAGGCCTCGGGGGGGCCTTATTTTCAGATACGCAGTATTTT

j_gene: TRBJ2-7
v_gene: TRBV20-1
d_gene: TRBD1
abundance: many
CDR3aa: CSARDRQGLTYEQYF
CDR3nt: TGCAGTGCTAGAGATAGACAGGGATTAACCTACGAGCAGTACTTC

j_gene: TRBJ2-4
v_gene: TRBV12-2
d_gene: .
abundance: many
CDR3aa: CASRSPLAGGTHPIKNIQYF
CDR3nt: TGTGCAAGTCGCTCACCTCTAGCGGGGGGGACCCATCCGATCAAAAACATTCAGTACTTC

j_gene: TRBJ1-5
v_gene: TRBV7-9
d_gene: .
abundance: many
CDR3aa: CASSLAEPGFNQPQHF
CDR3nt: TGTGCCAGCAGCTTAGCGGAACCAGGTTTCAATCAGCCCCAGCATTTT

j_gene: TRBJ2-3
v_gene: TRBV6-1
d_gene: TRBD2
abundance: .
CDR3aa: CASSLTSGGAPGQYF
CDR3nt: TGTGCCAGCAGTTTGACTAGCGGGGGGGCGCCGGGGCAGTATTTT

j_gene: TRBJ1-1
v_gene: TRBV28
d_gene: .
abundance: .
CDR3aa: CASTGDTEAFF
CDR3nt: TGTGCCAGCACGGGGGACACTGAAGCTTTCTTT

j_gene: TRBJ1-1
v_gene: TRBV6-5
d_gene: .
abundance: many
CDR3aa: CASSYSQGRRTAEAFF
CDR3nt: TGTGCCAGCAGTTACTCGCAGGGGAGAAGGACCGCTGAAGCTTTCTTT

j_gene: TRBJ1-4
v_gene: TRBV10-3
d_gene: .
abundance: many
CDR3aa: CAISRGLDEKLFF
CDR3nt: TGTGCCATCAGTCGCGGACTAGATGAAAAACTGTTTTTT

j_gene: TRBJ2-3
v_gene: TRBV5-4
d_gene: TRBD1
abundance: .
CDR3aa: CASSLGDRGYGTDTQYF
CDR3nt: TGTGCCAGCAGCTTGGGGGACAGGGGGTACGGCACAGATACGCAGTATTTT